These T cell receptor beta chains were read from a single sample in a study of HIV-infected patients and healthy controls. TCRdb re-called the 5' RACE reads with MiXCR, one entry per CDR3 protein. The data contain about 18,000 distinct CDR3 sequences, approximately 16% of them singletons. The sample taken for sequencing was CD8+ T cells from blood. The receptors here all came from a human donor in good health. The conserved cysteine and the conserved F or W are not part of the CDR3 here.

j_gene	v_gene	CDR3aa
TRBJ2-5	TRBV7-9	ASSSPGQLRTQY
TRBJ2-2	TRBV7-9	ASSPPGVGPGELF
TRBJ2-4	TRBV28	ASSGYIDIQY
TRBJ1-1	TRBV2	ASSDGRHTEAF
TRBJ2-5	TRBV12-3/TRBV12-4	ASSFSAGEETQY
TRBJ2-1	TRBV28	ASRPGLSVQF
TRBJ2-5	TRBV3-1	ASSQGLETQY
TRBJ2-7	TRBV7-9	ASSSPGEQY
TRBJ2-3	TRBV6-4	ASSDASGGTDTQY
TRBJ1-2	TRBV5-4	ASSLGQGGYT
TRBJ1-1	TRBV29-1	SVEDGDRGNTEAF
TRBJ2-5	TRBV5-4	ASTSGGRGGQETQY
TRBJ2-3	TRBV3-1	ASSQVGLAVTSTDTQY
TRBJ1-5	TRBV12-3/TRBV12-4	ASGGGKPQH
TRBJ2-1	TRBV2	ASSFGLEPPYNEQF
TRBJ2-2	TRBV13	ASSLGKNTGELF
TRBJ1-1	TRBV9	ASSARDSTLEAF
TRBJ2-3	TRBV5-6	ASSFGTGATDTQY
TRBJ2-3	TRBV19	ASSINGRPER
TRBJ2-7	TRBV20-1	SAGTSNVYEQY
TRBJ2-5	TRBV19	ASSIRDRQETQY
TRBJ1-3	TRBV18	ASSRFRDKGNTIY